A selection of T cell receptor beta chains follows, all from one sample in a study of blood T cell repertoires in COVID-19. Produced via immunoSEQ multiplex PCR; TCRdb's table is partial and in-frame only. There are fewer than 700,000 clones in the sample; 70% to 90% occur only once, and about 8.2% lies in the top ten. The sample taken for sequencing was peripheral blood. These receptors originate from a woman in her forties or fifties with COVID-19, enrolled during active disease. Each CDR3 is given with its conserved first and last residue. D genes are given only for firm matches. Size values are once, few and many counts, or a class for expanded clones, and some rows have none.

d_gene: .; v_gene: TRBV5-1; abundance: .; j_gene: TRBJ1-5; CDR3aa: CASSLRPGAGSNQPQHF; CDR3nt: TGCGCCAGCAGCTTGCGACCAGGGGCTGGGAGCAATCAGCCCCAGCATTTT
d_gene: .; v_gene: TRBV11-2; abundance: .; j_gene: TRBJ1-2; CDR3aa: CASSNPFEGGYGYTF; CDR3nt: TGTGCCAGCAGCAACCCATTCGAGGGCGGCTATGGCTACACCTTC
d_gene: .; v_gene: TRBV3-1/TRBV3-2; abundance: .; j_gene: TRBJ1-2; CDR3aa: CASSQDSRVGSGYTF; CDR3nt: TGTGCCAGCAGCCAAGATAGCAGGGTTGGTAGTGGCTACACCTTC
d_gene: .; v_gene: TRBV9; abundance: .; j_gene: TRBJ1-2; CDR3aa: CASSVSGVGGYTF; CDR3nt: TGTGCCAGCAGCGTATCAGGGGTGGGAGGCTACACCTTC
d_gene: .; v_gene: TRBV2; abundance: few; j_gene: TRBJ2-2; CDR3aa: CASRPDRTGELFF; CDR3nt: TGTGCCAGCAGACCGGACAGAACCGGGGAGCTGTTTTTT
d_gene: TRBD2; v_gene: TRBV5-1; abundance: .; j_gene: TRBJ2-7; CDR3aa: CASSLEAGHYEQYF; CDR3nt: TGCGCCAGCAGCTTGGAAGCGGGGCACTACGAGCAGTACTTC
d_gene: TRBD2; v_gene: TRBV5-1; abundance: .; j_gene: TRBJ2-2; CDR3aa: CASSLGLAGIRTGELFF; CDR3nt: TGCGCCAGCAGCTTGGGACTAGCGGGGATCAGGACCGGGGAGCTGTTTTTT
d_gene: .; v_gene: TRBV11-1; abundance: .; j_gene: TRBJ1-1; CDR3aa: CASSDPRGSNTEAFF; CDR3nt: TGTGCCAGCAGCGACCCCAGGGGATCGAACACTGAAGCTTTCTTT
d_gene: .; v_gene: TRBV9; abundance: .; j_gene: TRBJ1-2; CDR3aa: CASSVDYSGNYGYTF; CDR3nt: TGTGCCAGCAGCGTAGACTATAGTGGTAATTATGGCTACACCTTC
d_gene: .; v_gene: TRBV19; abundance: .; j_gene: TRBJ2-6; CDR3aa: CASSPSGGRGSGANVLTF; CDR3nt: TGTGCCAGTAGCCCTTCGGGGGGCAGAGGCTCTGGGGCCAACGTCCTGACTTTC
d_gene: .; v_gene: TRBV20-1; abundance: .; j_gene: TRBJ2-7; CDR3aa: CSAYTSYEQYF; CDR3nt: TGCAGTGCGTACACCTCCTACGAGCAGTACTTC
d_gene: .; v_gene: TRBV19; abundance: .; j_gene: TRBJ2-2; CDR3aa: CASSPYGSGNTGELFF; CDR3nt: TGTGCCAGTAGTCCCTATGGATCAGGGAACACCGGGGAGCTGTTTTTT
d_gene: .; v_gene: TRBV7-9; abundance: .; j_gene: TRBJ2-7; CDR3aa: CASSLQGTGEQYF; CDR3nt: TGTGCCAGCAGCTTACAGGGGACCGGCGAGCAGTACTTC
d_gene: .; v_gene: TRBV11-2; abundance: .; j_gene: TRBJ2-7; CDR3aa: CASSPYLGTYEQYF; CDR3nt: TGTGCCAGCAGCCCATATCTCGGGACTTATGAGCAGTACTTC
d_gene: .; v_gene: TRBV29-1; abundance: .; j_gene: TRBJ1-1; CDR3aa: CSAGPLGASTEAFF; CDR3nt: TGCAGCGCCGGACCGTTGGGGGCGAGCACTGAAGCTTTCTTT